This is a list of T cell receptor beta chains from one sample in a study of regulatory T cells in long-lasting Graves disease. TCRdb ran MiXCR on the multiplex PCR reads and lists one entry per CDR3 protein. The table includes about 350,000 distinct CDR3 sequences, 16% detected once. This sample was also put to use in a study of T cells in Graves' hyperthyroidism and ophthalmopathy.

The source was peripheral blood mononuclear cells (PBMCs), collected at new diagnosis, from a patient treated with antithyroid drugs. The source of these receptors is a man aged 35-49 years with Graves disease. Both conserved end residues are part of each CDR3.

J gene	V gene	CDR3 protein
TRBJ1-5	TRBV18	CASSPSGGDQPQHF
TRBJ1-2	TRBV6-2/TRBV6-3	CASSYSHNIANYGYTF
TRBJ2-1	TRBV20-1	CSATLAGGHNEQFF
TRBJ2-1	TRBV5-4	CASTQGGGNYNEQFF
TRBJ1-1	TRBV30	CAWRRQVNTEAFF
TRBJ2-5	TRBV3-2	CASSQRVAALQETQYF
TRBJ1-4	TRBV6-1	CASSEGLDREKLFF
TRBJ1-5	TRBV30	CAWSSGLDQPQHF
TRBJ2-3	TRBV5-8	CASSLGTSPITDTQYF
TRBJ1-1	TRBV5-1	CASSLFRGAGNTEAFF
TRBJ2-3	TRBV5-1	CASSFSRDTQYF
TRBJ2-3	TRBV29-1	CSGWGPPGTDTQYF
TRBJ1-5	TRBV12-3/TRBV12-4	CASSLRDRVQPQHF
TRBJ2-3	TRBV4-3	CASSHTGAGTDTQYF
TRBJ2-1	TRBV6-2/TRBV6-3	CASSYSSTGEQFF
TRBJ2-7	TRBV18	CASSISGQIFYEQYF
TRBJ1-4	TRBV11-2	CASSSLGFREKLFF
TRBJ2-5	TRBV20-1	CSVISAGGPGETQYF
TRBJ2-2	TRBV5-1	CASSSGTPYGRLFF
TRBJ2-1	TRBV29-1	CSVEDPGSSLNYNEQFF
TRBJ1-1	TRBV11-1	CASSFYPDRRRTEAFF
TRBJ2-3	TRBV5-6	CASSRLTGGNTDTQYF
TRBJ1-4	TRBV28	CASSLVGQFREKLFF
TRBJ2-2	TRBV5-1	CASSLDSTGPTGELFF
TRBJ2-5	TRBV7-2	CASSLDLGTQYF
TRBJ1-1	TRBV6-5	CASSYRGLMNTEAFF
TRBJ2-7	TRBV7-9	CASSGRSGVNEQYF
TRBJ2-2	TRBV7-3	CASSSRVSGELFF
TRBJ2-1	TRBV11-2	CASSATGNRNEQFF
TRBJ1-4	TRBV29-1	CSVLTTQGPTNEKLFF
TRBJ2-6	TRBV7-2	CASSLFKAGANVLTF
TRBJ2-7	TRBV20-1	CSAAWTGRGVEQYF
TRBJ2-5	TRBV3-1	CASSQELAGAQETQYF
TRBJ2-7	TRBV5-1	CASSLAQGASYEQYF
TRBJ2-1	TRBV10-3	CAISPRTGSSYNEQFF
TRBJ2-5	TRBV5-1	CASRRDYQETQYF
TRBJ1-3	TRBV9	CASSAGRRTSGNTIYF
TRBJ1-1	TRBV7-9	CASSFDRAHEAFF
TRBJ2-1	TRBV12-3/TRBV12-4	CASSTMGQHNEQFF
TRBJ2-1	TRBV5-1	CASSLGGGYNEQFF
TRBJ2-3	TRBV5-1	CASSSRTVGTDTQYF
TRBJ1-6	TRBV11-1	CASSTRGYNSPLHF
TRBJ1-5	TRBV20-1	CSAHVPGQGGKGQPQHF
TRBJ2-3	TRBV19	CASSIRGGAGTDTQYF
TRBJ2-2	TRBV27	CASLRLAKGTGELFF
TRBJ2-7	TRBV30	CAWSADTIGFEQYF
TRBJ2-2	TRBV10-3	CAISESLGPHRELFF
TRBJ1-1	TRBV18	CASSPGPRGAFF
TRBJ2-1	TRBV28	CASSLRLAGNNEQFF
TRBJ1-6	TRBV30	CAWSVTQRNSPLHF
TRBJ2-3	TRBV5-1	CASTRGGSTDTQYF
TRBJ2-5	TRBV7-9	CASSLPGLAETQYF
TRBJ2-5	TRBV7-3	CASSIPRMIQETQYF
TRBJ1-5	TRBV6-5	CASRYGTNQPQHF
TRBJ2-3	TRBV10-3	CAIKTSRTDTQYF
TRBJ2-5	TRBV20-1	CSARDRGRQETQYF
TRBJ2-1	TRBV20-1	CSAMGLAGSSYNEQFF